These T cell receptor beta chains were read from a single sample in a study of T cell repertoires in cytomegalovirus infection. TCRdb passed the reads through MiXCR, listing each CDR3 protein once. The sample has around 800,000 distinct CDR3 sequences, around a third seen once; the top ten hold roughly 12%. No cognate antigen is known for these TCRs. The sequencing used cultured CD8+ T cells from PBMCs, collected from culture after CMV antigen stimulation. The receptors were sampled from a human donor in good health (CMV status not recorded). Some clones in this sample may be carry-over from other donors' samples. Each CDR3 is given with its conserved first and last residue. A D gene is named only where the DNA matches it firmly. Size values are once, few and many counts, or a class for expanded clones, and some rows have none.

v_gene	d_gene	j_gene	abundance	CDR3aa	CDR3nt
TRBV6-5	NA	TRBJ1-1	NA	CASRLSGLHEAFF	TGTGCCAGCAGGTTATCCGGACTGCATGAAGCTTTCTTT
TRBV27	NA	TRBJ1-2	NA	CASSLSWGDYGYTF	TGTGCCAGCAGTTTATCGTGGGGGGACTATGGCTACACCTTC
TRBV6-1	NA	TRBJ2-7	NA	CASSYSPIPSYRRAGIEQYF	TGTGCCAGCAGTTACAGCCCCATCCCCTCGTATAGACGGGCCGGGATCGAGCAGTACTTC
TRBV5-4	NA	TRBJ1-5	NA	CASSFSHGQPGGNQPQHF	TGTGCCAGCAGCTTCTCTCACGGACAGCCGGGAGGCAATCAGCCCCAGCATTTT
TRBV11-2	NA	TRBJ2-7	few	CASRGPPFHQRVDYEQYF	TGTGCCAGCAGGGGACCCCCGTTCCACCAAAGGGTAGACTACGAGCAGTACTTC
TRBV7-9	NA	TRBJ2-1	NA	CASSLKRAIYNEQFF	TGTGCCAGCAGCTTAAAGCGGGCTATCTACAATGAGCAGTTCTTC
TRBV7-6	TRBD1	TRBJ1-2	NA	CASSAGQASLIYGYTF	TGTGCCAGCAGCGCGGGACAGGCGAGTTTAATCTATGGCTACACCTTC
TRBV7-9	TRBD2	TRBJ2-1	NA	CASSFWTSGTTEQFF	TGTGCCAGCAGCTTTTGGACTAGCGGGACCACTGAGCAGTTCTTC
TRBV7-2	NA	TRBJ2-7	NA	CASTLGISYEQYF	TGTGCCAGCACCTTGGGCATCTCCTACGAGCAGTACTTC
TRBV7-6	NA	TRBJ2-1	many	CASSLAPDEQFF	TGTGCCAGCAGCTTAGCGCCGGATGAGCAGTTCTTC
TRBV6-5	TRBD2	TRBJ2-1	few	CASSSPTSGKPYNEQFF	TGTGCCAGCAGTTCACCTACTAGCGGCAAGCCCTACAATGAGCAGTTCTTC
TRBV7-9	NA	TRBJ2-5	NA	CASPPPQALQETQYF	TGTGCCAGCCCCCCCCCACAGGCGTTACAAGAGACCCAGTACTTC
TRBV7-9	NA	TRBJ2-5	NA	CASSSPGTGKETQYF	TGTGCCAGCAGCTCCCCCGGGACGGGTAAAGAGACCCAGTACTTC